The clone carrying this T cell receptor (beta chain) came up a few times. Its antigen is not known. These data come from a study of shared clonotypes between healthy human individuals. Study observations and caveats: Larger estimated richness was generally recorded for naive subsets relative to memory subsets. Rarefaction analysis demonstrated incomplete sorted-subset sequencing notwithstanding large depth.

V lost 0 bases and J lost 0, with 14 bases in between. In germline, CDR1 is ENHRY, CDR2 SYGVKD. The CDR3 has 17 amino acids. The authors distributed each subset's genomic DNA evenly over several immunoSEQ plates. In the original analysis: In the immunoSEQ data, sequences were junction-only and lacked quality scores, so filtering differed. Profiled with immunoSEQ multiplex PCR; TCRdb holds only in-frame clones, not every one. That table is the source of V, J and clone size, and D and trimming were worked out from the DNA. This table has about 1 million clones, under 80% appearing once. The sequence derives from a man aged 18 to 30 in good health. The sequencing sample was made of memory CD4+ T cells sorted from blood. Subset indicated: CD45RA-negative fraction. The V call is TRBV10-3, the J call TRBJ1-1; D ambiguous. The CDR3 bases are TGTGCCATCAGTGAGTCGGGTTCGGGCGGGATGAACACTGAAGCTTTCTTT. It is translated as CAISESGSGGMNTEAFF.